The following is a T cell receptor (beta chain) sequence with its context. Its antigen has not been determined. No much larger clone is present one base from it, and per-base qualities are unavailable. The CDR3 sequence holds 14 residues, the cysteine and phenylalanine included. The entry retains the CDR3 DNA only, 42 bases that are in frame from base 1. Trimming removed 0 bases from V and 5 bases from J, leaving 5 bases between the germline ends. Sequences MNHEY (CDR1) and SVGAGI (CDR2) are obtained from the germline V gene. This sample was taken from a study of lymphopenia after photon versus proton radiotherapy (dated by TCRdb to between 2018 and 2021). Concerning the study at large: In patients with gastrointestinal tumors who developed high-grade lymphopenia, the study compared the immunological effects of photon radiation therapy with those of proton radiation therapy. The approximately 20 patients in the cohort had gastrointestinal tumors, were treated with either photon or proton therapy, and subsequently developed lymphopenia. The study aimed to characterize how the two radiation modalities differ in their impact on the immune system.

Library preparation used the immunoSEQ multiplex PCR assay. Alongside multiparametric flow cytometry, deep sequencing of rearranged TCR beta loci was used to profile the T cell repertoires. TCRdb carries this immuneACCESS record with in-frame sequences only. Its versions omit some clonotypes, under half of them owing to an unresolved V gene in the studies checked, with the rest unexplained. This sample gives some 70,000 clones in total; 87% of them show up just once. The top ten clones comprise 11% of the sample. Paper-wide results and their limitations: Across the cohort, a larger post-nadir drop in TCR diversity was inversely correlated with overall survival time among patients who died. The survival association was assessed only in patients who died, and better survival with proton therapy was presented by the authors as a possibility rather than a demonstrated result. After the lymphocyte count nadir, photon-treated repertoires showed oligoclonal expansion, especially of CD8+ Temra cells, which drove the drop in diversity. Proton-treated patients stayed relatively stable during treatment, while photon-treated patients lost naive T cells and TCR diversity and gained effector/memory populations.

Specimen: peripheral blood, collected from a patient treated with proton-based radiotherapy. The receptor comes from a man older than 75 with esophageal cancer. The sequence joins TRBV6-5 to TRBJ1-6, with an unclear D gene assignment. For the CDR3, the sequence is CASSYSFNNSPLHF. The DNA reads TGTGCCAGCAGTTACTCATTCAATAATTCACCCCTCCACTTT.